The 32 T cell receptor beta chains below were found in one sample sequenced in a study of cytomegalovirus exposure and HLA in healthy donors. The PCR was carried out with 60 Vbeta primers and 13 Jbeta primers. Sequencing used immunoSEQ multiplex PCR; TCRdb keeps in-frame clones, though not all of them. Of around 210,000 clones in the sample, around 73% are singletons; the top ten hold under 3%. The sample consisted of PBMCs. The source is a woman under 40 in good health and CMV-seronegative.

This chain links TRBV7-9 with TRBJ1-2, with 9 bases matching TRBD1. V lost 6 bases, J lost 6 bases, and 11 bases stayed unmatched. Per the germline V gene, CDR1 is SEHNR and CDR2 is FQNEAQ (reference sequence). This CDR3 has 15 residues. The CDR3, as DNA: TGTGCCAGCAGAACCGCCGCCGGGACAGGGCATGGCTACACCTTC. Encoded protein: CASRTAAGTGHGYTF.

This chain uses TRBV27 with TRBJ2-7; D is possibly TRBD2 (5 bases). The V end lost 3 bases, the J end lost 5 bases, and 14 bases lay between the germline ends. The CDR3 has 14 amino acids. Germline V CDR1 and CDR2: MNHEY, SMNVEV (reference sequence). The CDR3, as DNA: TGTGCCAGCAGTTTTGCAGCGGTGCGGAACGAGCAGTACTTC. Protein sequence: CASSFAAVRNEQYF.

The chain joins TRBV27 to TRBJ2-5; D is uncertain. Trimming removed 3 bases at V and 5 bases at J, with 10 bases between. Germline values: CDR1 MNHEY, CDR2 SMNVEV (reference sequence). The CDR3 contains 13 residues. The CDR3 DNA sequence: TGTGCCAGCAGTTTCGATATCAGGGAGACCCAGTACTTC. Translating it yields CASSFDIRETQYF.

The chain recombines TRBV6-5 with TRBJ1-2; TRBD1 matches at 8 bases. CDR1 and CDR2 from the germline V gene are MNHEY and SVGAGI. V lost 2 bases, J lost 6 bases, and 8 bases stayed unmatched. The CDR3 consists of 15 residues. The CDR3 sequence: CASSYADRGRDGYTF. Written as DNA, the CDR3 is TGTGCCAGCAGTTACGCCGACAGGGGTAGGGATGGCTACACCTTC.

V gene TRBV12-5 combines with J gene TRBJ2-2, with a possible D match to TRBD2 (6 bases). V lost 3 bases, J lost 3 bases, and 11 bases lay in between. Germline CDR1 LGHNT, CDR2 FRNRAP. There are 15 residues in the CDR3. CDR3 protein: CASGFGGVDTGELFF. The CDR3 coding sequence is TGTGCTAGTGGTTTCGGAGGGGTGGACACCGGGGAGCTGTTTTTT.

Notes on this clone: One junction end disagrees with the germline gene, perhaps due to a read error. This chain links TRBV7-2 with TRBJ1-2; 7 bases align to TRBD1. The CDR3 extends over 14 amino acids. The V gene's germline CDR1 is SGHTA and CDR2 FQGNSA. CDR3 residues: CASSLGDRAHGYPF. The CDR3 nucleotides are TGTGCCAGCAGCTTAGGCGACAGGGCCCATGGCTACCCCTTC.

Turning to this clone: The same CDR3 is also encoded by other DNA sequences in this sample. The chain combines TRBV10-1 with TRBJ1-5; possible D gene TRBD1, 5 bases. V was pared by 6 bases and J by 6 bases, with 12 bases between. The germline gives CDR1 WNHNN, CDR2 SYGVQD (reference sequence). The CDR3 totals 13 residues. Here the CDR3 reads CASSRQISQPQHF. The CDR3 DNA reads as TGCGCCAGCAGCCGACAGATCTCTCAGCCCCAGCATTTT.

CDR3 bases: TGTGCCAGCAGTCACCTGGTTAGCGGGAGGTACGAGCAGTACTTC. Protein: CASSHLVSGRYEQYF. This chain connects TRBV28 to TRBJ2-7, with 10 bases matching TRBD2. V was pared by 5 bases and J by 4 bases, with 8 bases of the junction left unmatched. Germline V CDR1 and CDR2: MDHEN, SYDVKM. The CDR3 is 15 amino acids. Using reference TRBV28 and TRBJ2-7 for the parts outside the CDR3, the full variable domain is DVKVTQSSRYLVKRTGEKVFLECVQDMDHENMFWYRQDPGLGLRLIYFSYDVKMKEKGDIPEGYSVSREKKERFSLILESASTNQTSMYLCASSHLVSGRYEQYFGPGTRLTVT.

The V and J genes are TRBV19 and TRBJ2-1, with 14 bases that match TRBD2. CDR1 and CDR2 from the germline V gene are LNHDA and SQIVND (reference sequence). Trimming cost V 5 bases and J 3 bases; bases outside gene matches: 9. The CDR3 covers 18 residues. CDR3 coding DNA: TGTGCCAGTAGTTTCGGACTAGCGGGGGGCCACATCTACAATGAGCAGTTCTTC. This gives the protein CASSFGLAGGHIYNEQFF.

The J gene is TRBJ1-4, the V gene TRBV7-8; a weak D match, TRBD1 (5 bases). This CDR3 is 17 amino acids long. Trimming pared 2 bases from V and 1 base from J, leaving 14 bases between. Germline V gene sequence: CDR1 SGHVS, CDR2 FQNEAQ. As DNA, the CDR3 is TGTGCCAGCAGCTTAACAGGATCTAGGGGAACTAATGAAAAACTGTTTTTT. This gives the protein CASSLTGSRGTNEKLFF.

The chain uses TRBV30 and TRBJ2-1; 9 nucleotides align to TRBD1. CDR1 and CDR2 from the germline V gene are GTSNPN and SVGIG (reference sequence). The CDR3 is made up of 15 amino acids. After removal of 5 bases from V and 8 bases from J, the junction contained 13 bases not matched to a gene. CDR3 sequence reads: CAWSMWTGEIDEQFF. The CDR3 DNA is TGTGCCTGGTCGATGTGGACAGGGGAGATTGATGAGCAGTTCTTC.

J is TRBJ2-1 and V is TRBV7-9; unclear D gene. The CDR3 consists of 12 residues. Per the germline V gene, CDR1 is SEHNR and CDR2 is FQNEAQ (reference sequence). V was pared by 3 bases and J by 6 bases, with 6 bases between. As DNA, the CDR3 is TGTGCCAGCAGCTTCCCGGGCAATGAGCAGTTCTTC. Translation gives CASSFPGNEQFF.

CDR3 nucleotide sequence: TGTGCCAGCAGTGACCGAGATAGCTCCTACAATGAGCAGTTCTTC. Amino acid sequence: CASSDRDSSYNEQFF. J is TRBJ2-1 and V is TRBV6-1; D remains ambiguous. The CDR3 runs 15 residues. Germline loops: CDR1 MNHNS, CDR2 SASEGT. The V end lost 3 bases, the J end lost 0 bases, and 9 bases lay between the germline ends.

The rearrangement joins TRBV5-4 to TRBJ2-2; 8 nucleotides align to TRBD1. Trimming at V came to 5 bases and at J to 1 base, leaving 1 base not matched to a gene. This CDR3 spans 14 amino acids. CDR1 is SGHNT, CDR2 YYREEE, per germline (reference sequence). CDR3 coding DNA: TGTGCCAGCAGTGGACAGGGGAACACCGGGGAGCTGTTTTTT. Encoded protein: CASSGQGNTGELFF.

This clone was observed at least ten times. V is TRBV6-1 and J is TRBJ2-2; TRBD2 agrees at 10 bases. The CDR3 runs 15 residues. V gave up 1 base and J gave up 6 bases; unmatched junction bases: 2. Germline CDR1 MNHNS, CDR2 SASEGT. The CDR3 loop reads CASSEGAGGAGELFF. The CDR3 bases are TGTGCCAGCAGTGAAGGAGCGGGGGGGGCCGGGGAGCTGTTTTTT.

The chain couples TRBV14 to TRBJ2-5; 11 nucleotides agree with TRBD2. The CDR3 totals 15 residues. Trimming cost V 2 bases and J 7 bases; bases outside gene matches: 6. Germline V lookup: CDR1 SGHDN, CDR2 FVKESK. The CDR3 coding sequence is TGTGCCAGCAGCCAACTAGCGGGGGGCCCGGGGACCCAGTACTTC. The encoded protein is CASSQLAGGPGTQYF.

This sequence joins TRBV6-4 and TRBJ2-3, with TRBD1 identical over 10 bases. The germline CDR1 and CDR2 sequences are MRHNA and SNTAGT. The CDR3 runs 17 residues. Trimming cost V 4 bases and J 0 bases; bases outside gene matches: 7. Here the CDR3 DNA reads TGTGCCAGCAGTGTCACCGGGACAGGGGCTAGCACAGATACGCAGTATTTT. Protein sequence: CASSVTGTGASTDTQYF.

This clone was seen a handful of times. Here the CDR3 DNA reads TGTGCCAGCAGCACCTACTCTGGGGCCAACGTCCTGACTTTC. Residues: CASSTYSGANVLTF. The J gene is TRBJ2-6, the V gene TRBV5-8; no firm D call. The germline CDR1 and CDR2 sequences are SGHTS and YDEGEE. V was shortened by 4 bases and J by 0 bases, with 5 bases between the two germline ends. This CDR3 has 14 amino acids.

This clone was counted a single time. This chain joins TRBV6-1 and TRBJ1-5; D unclear. V lost 2 bases, J lost 7 bases, and 9 bases lay in between. Germline CDR1 reads MNHNS; CDR2 reads SASEGT. CDR3 length: 13 residues. Here the CDR3 DNA reads TGTGCCAGCAGTGAACGAGGTACCCAGCCCCAGCATTTT. This translates into CASSERGTQPQHF.

This clone was seen only a few times. The chain uses TRBV7-9 and TRBJ1-2, with TRBD1 as a possible D gene (6 bases). V gave up 5 bases and J gave up 6 bases, with 19 bases separating them. The CDR3 length is 15 residues. CDR1 is SEHNR and CDR2 is FQNEAQ in the germline V gene (reference sequence). The CDR3 DNA reads TGTGCCAGCAGCCCCAATAGGGGGGGCGCTGATGGCTACACCTTC. Its protein product is CASSPNRGGADGYTF.

V is TRBV6-5 and J is TRBJ2-1; TRBD1 is a possible D gene (5 bases). The V gene lost 4 bases and the J gene lost 13 bases, with 11 bases spanning the gap. This CDR3 comprises 11 residues. Looked up from germline, CDR1 is MNHEY and CDR2 is SVGAGI. This chain's CDR3 is CASSSGQGQFF. The CDR3 bases are TGTGCCAGCAGTTCCGGACAAGGTCAGTTCTTC.

The V call is TRBV18, the J call TRBJ2-7; tentatively, D is TRBD2 (7 bases). The germline V gene has CDR1 KGHSH and CDR2 LQKENI. The CDR3 runs to 14 residues. The V and J ends lost 3 bases and 4 bases respectively, with 13 bases between them. CDR3 region: CASSPNGGRYEQYF. The CDR3 bases are TGTGCCAGCTCACCGAACGGGGGGCGGTACGAGCAGTACTTC. Filled out from reference TRBV18 and TRBJ2-7, the complete variable domain reads NAGVMQNPRHLVRRRGQEARLRCSPMKGHSHVYWYRQLPEEGLKFMVYLQKENIIDESGMPKERFSAEFPKEGPSILRIQQVVRGDSAAYFCASSPNGGRYEQYFGPGTRLTVT.

The chain combines TRBV2 with TRBJ1-1; a weak D match, TRBD1 (5 bases). The ends were cut back, 5 bases at V and 1 base at J, with 17 bases in the middle. The CDR3 totals 16 residues. Germline V gives CDR1 SNHLY, CDR2 FYNNEI. The CDR3 bases are TGTGCCAGCAGTCCGCGGGGGGGGGAGGGGAACACTGAAGCTTTCTTT. This gives the protein CASSPRGGEGNTEAFF.

In its sample, this clone was seen a few times. The chain couples TRBV11-2 to TRBJ2-2, with 7 positions matching TRBD2. The CDR3 is 15 amino acids. Germline V gives CDR1 SGHAT, CDR2 FQNNGV. The V and J ends lost 1 base and 6 bases, in that order; junction bases with no gene match: 5. The CDR3 coding sequence is TGTGCCAGCAGCTTAGTAGCGGGTCATTCCGGGGAGCTGTTTTTT. It codes for CASSLVAGHSGELFF.

This clone has a handful of counts. V usage is TRBV10-3 and J usage is TRBJ2-5; D not resolved. There are 15 residues in the CDR3. The germline gives CDR1 ENHRY, CDR2 SYGVKD. V shed 2 bases and J shed 2 bases, with 12 bases lying between them. Here the CDR3 reads CAISEPFAEQETQYF. DNA of the CDR3: TGTGCCATCAGTGAGCCCTTCGCGGAGCAAGAGACCCAGTACTTC.

This sequence joins TRBV30 and TRBJ1-4; D remains ambiguous. Germline CDR1 and CDR2: GTSNPN and SVGIG (reference sequence). Deletions cut 1 base from V and 7 bases from J, with 10 bases between. The CDR3 totals 13 residues. The CDR3 nucleotides are TGTGCCTGGAGTGCCAGCCTAGTTGAAAAACTGTTTTTT. Its protein is CAWSASLVEKLFF. Full variable domain (remainder filled in from reference TRBV30 and TRBJ1-4): SQTIHQWPATLVQPVGSPLSLECTVEGTSNPNLYWYRQAAGRGLQLLFYSVGIGQISSEVPQNLSASRPQDRQFILSSKKLLLSDSGFYLCAWSASLVEKLFFGSGTQLSVL.

The J gene is TRBJ1-2, the V gene TRBV7-6; 8 bases fit TRBD1. After removal of 1 base from V and 13 bases from J, the junction contained 17 bases not matched to a gene. The V gene's germline CDR1 is SGHVS and CDR2 FNYEAQ. This CDR3 has 16 residues. The CDR3 reads CASSLDPPTGATSCTF. The CDR3 DNA sequence: TGTGCCAGCAGCTTAGACCCACCGACAGGGGCGACGAGCTGCACCTTC.

A single count supports this clone. The chain combines TRBV6-5 with TRBJ1-2; no definite D call. The germline gives CDR1 MNHEY, CDR2 SVGAGI. The V gene lost 2 bases and the J gene lost 3 bases, with 7 bases spanning the gap. The CDR3 spans 13 residues. CDR3 amino acids: CASSYEQDYGYTF. DNA for the CDR3: TGTGCCAGCAGTTACGAGCAGGACTATGGCTACACCTTC.

The rearrangement links TRBV7-6 to TRBJ1-5; 7 bases match TRBD1. The CDR3 loop spans 13 amino acids. V lost 6 bases and J lost 7; bases outside the gene matches: 6. Germline values: CDR1 SGHVS, CDR2 FNYEAQ. CDR3 DNA: TGTGCCAGCAGTTCGGGACAGAGCCAGCCCCAGCATTTT. It translates to CASSSGQSQPQHF.

This chain joins TRBV2 and TRBJ2-5; D may be TRBD1 (5 bases). The closer fit of TRBJ2-7 to the DNA end suggests the J call may be wrong. In germline, CDR1 is SNHLY, CDR2 FYNNEI. The CDR3 runs to 20 residues. The CDR3: CASKSQWWGEMTLERYEQYF. The CDR3 nucleotides are TGTGCCAGCAAGTCCCAGTGGTGGGGCGAAATGACGCTGGAACGCTACGAGCAGTACTTC.

The chain has TRBV9 and TRBJ1-4; 7 bases fit TRBD1. This CDR3 is built from 14 residues. Germline CDR1 and CDR2: SGDLS and YYNGEE. Trimming at V came to 0 bases and at J to 9 bases, leaving 5 bases not matched to a gene. The CDR3 sequence: CASSVGPGQKKLFF. The DNA for the CDR3 is TGTGCCAGCAGCGTAGGTCCGGGACAGAAAAAACTGTTTTTT.

The rearrangement links TRBV7-6 to TRBJ1-1, with 7 bases that match TRBD1. J lost 1 base, V lost 5 bases, and 7 bases had no gene match. CDR1 and CDR2 from the germline V gene are SGHVS and FNYEAQ. The CDR3 contains 15 residues. CDR3 nucleotides: TGTGCCAGCAGCCTAGTTGGGACAGAGAACACTGAAGCTTTCTTT. Its protein product is CASSLVGTENTEAFF.